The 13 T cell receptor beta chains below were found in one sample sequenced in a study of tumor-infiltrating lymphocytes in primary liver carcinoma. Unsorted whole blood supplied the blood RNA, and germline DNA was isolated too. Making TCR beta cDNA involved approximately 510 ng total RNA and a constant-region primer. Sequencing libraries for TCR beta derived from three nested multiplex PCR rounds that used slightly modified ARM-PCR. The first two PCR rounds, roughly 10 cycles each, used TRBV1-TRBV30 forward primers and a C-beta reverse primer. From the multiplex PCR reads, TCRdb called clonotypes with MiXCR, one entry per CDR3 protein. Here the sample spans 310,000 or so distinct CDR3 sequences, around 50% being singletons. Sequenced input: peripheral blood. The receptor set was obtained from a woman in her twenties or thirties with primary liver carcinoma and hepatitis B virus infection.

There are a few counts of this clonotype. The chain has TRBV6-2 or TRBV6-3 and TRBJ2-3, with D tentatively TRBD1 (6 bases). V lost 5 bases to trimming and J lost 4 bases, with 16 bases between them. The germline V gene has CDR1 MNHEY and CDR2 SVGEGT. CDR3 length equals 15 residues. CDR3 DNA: TGTGCCAGCAGTAGAAGGGACACCACCCCAGATACGCAGTATTTT. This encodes CASSRRDTTPDTQYF.

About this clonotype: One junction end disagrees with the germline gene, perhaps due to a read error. DNA of the CDR3: TGTGACAGCAGCCGACAGGGAAAGGACTCTGGGGCCAACGTCCTGACTTTC. Protein product: CDSSRQGKDSGANVLTF. The rearrangement joins TRBV6-6 to TRBJ2-6; 7 nucleotides line up with TRBD1. Germline CDR1 reads MNHNY; CDR2 reads SVGAGI (reference sequence). The CDR3 extends over 17 amino acids.

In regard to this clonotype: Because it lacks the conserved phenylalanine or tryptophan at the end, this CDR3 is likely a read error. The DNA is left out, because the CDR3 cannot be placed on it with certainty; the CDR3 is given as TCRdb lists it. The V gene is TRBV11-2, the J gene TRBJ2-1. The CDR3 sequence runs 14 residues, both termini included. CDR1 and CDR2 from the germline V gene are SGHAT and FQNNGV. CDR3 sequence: CASTSILNYNEQFL.

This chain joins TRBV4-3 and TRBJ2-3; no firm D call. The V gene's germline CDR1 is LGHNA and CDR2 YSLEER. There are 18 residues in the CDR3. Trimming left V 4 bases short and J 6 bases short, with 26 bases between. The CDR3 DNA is TGCGCCAGCAGCCCTTCGGTCTGGCTGGGTGTTCCCGATGATACGCAGTATTTT. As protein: CASSPSVWLGVPDDTQYF.

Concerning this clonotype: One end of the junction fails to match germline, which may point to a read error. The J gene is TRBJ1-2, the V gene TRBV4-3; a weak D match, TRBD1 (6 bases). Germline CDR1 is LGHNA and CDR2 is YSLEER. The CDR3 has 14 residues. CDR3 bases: TGCGCCTGCAGCCAATTACAAGGGGGCTATGGCTACACCTTC. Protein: CACSQLQGGYGYTF.

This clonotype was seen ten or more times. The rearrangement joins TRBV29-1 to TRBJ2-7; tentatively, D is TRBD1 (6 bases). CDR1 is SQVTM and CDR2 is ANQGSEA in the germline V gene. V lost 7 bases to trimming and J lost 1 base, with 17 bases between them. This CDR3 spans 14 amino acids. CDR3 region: CSAGGPQGSYEQYF. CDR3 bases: TGCAGCGCCGGAGGTCCACAGGGTTCCTACGAGCAGTACTTC.

CDR3 region: CASSITGSLNIQYF. The CDR3 DNA reads as TGTGCCAGTAGTATCACCGGGAGTCTAAACATTCAGTACTTC. The chain links TRBV19 to TRBJ2-4, with D possibly being TRBD2 (6 bases). Germline assignment: CDR1 LNHDA and CDR2 SQIVND (reference sequence). The CDR3 has 14 residues. V dropped 3 bases and J dropped 6 bases, with 12 bases sitting between them.

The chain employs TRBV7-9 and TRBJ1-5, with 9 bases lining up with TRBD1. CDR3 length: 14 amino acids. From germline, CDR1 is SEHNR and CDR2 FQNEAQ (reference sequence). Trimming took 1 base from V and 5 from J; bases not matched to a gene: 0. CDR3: CASSLGTGDQPQHF. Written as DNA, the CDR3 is TGTGCCAGCAGCTTAGGGACAGGGGATCAGCCCCAGCATTTT.

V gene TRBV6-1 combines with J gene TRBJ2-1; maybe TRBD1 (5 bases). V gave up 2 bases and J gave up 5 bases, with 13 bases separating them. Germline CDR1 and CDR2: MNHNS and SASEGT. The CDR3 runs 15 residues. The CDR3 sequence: CASSELGVVNNEQFF. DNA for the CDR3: TGTGCCAGCAGTGAACTAGGGGTGGTAAACAATGAGCAGTTCTTC.

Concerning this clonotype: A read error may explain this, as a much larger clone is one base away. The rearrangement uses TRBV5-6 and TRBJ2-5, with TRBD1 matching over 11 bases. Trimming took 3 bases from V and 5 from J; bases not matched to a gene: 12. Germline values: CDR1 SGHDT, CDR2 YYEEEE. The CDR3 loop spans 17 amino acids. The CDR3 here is CASSSDRGLQLVETQYF. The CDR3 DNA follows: TGTGCCAGCAGCTCGGACAGGGGGCTTCAATTGGTGGAGACCCAGTACTTC.

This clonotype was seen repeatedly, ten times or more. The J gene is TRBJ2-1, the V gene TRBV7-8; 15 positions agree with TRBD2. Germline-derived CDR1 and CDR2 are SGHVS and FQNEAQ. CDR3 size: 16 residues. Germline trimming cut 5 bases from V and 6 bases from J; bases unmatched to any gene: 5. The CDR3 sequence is CASSRRTSGRGNEQFF. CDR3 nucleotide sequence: TGTGCCAGCAGCAGGAGGACTAGCGGGAGGGGCAATGAGCAGTTCTTC.

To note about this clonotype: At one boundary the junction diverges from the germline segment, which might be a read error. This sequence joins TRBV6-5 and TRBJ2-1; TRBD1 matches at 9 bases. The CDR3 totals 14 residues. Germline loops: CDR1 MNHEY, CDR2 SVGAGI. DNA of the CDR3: TGTGCCAGCCGTGACGACAGGGGGTTCAATGAGCGGTTCTTC. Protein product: CASRDDRGFNERFF.

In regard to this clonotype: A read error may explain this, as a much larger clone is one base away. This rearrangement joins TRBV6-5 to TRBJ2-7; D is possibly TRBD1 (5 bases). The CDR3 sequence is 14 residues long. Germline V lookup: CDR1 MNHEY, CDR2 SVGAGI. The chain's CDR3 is CASSYGRRGYEQCF. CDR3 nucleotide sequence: TGTGCCAGCAGTTATGGACGAAGGGGTTACGAGCAGTGCTTC.